A selection of T cell receptor beta chains follows, all from one sample in a study of Graves' ophthalmopathy and Graves' hyperthyroidism. TCRdb ran MiXCR on the multiplex PCR reads and lists one entry per CDR3 protein. The sample lists some 1.1 million distinct CDR3 sequences, about two fifths occurring once. The sequenced material came from peripheral blood or thyroid tissue (not recorded which). These TCRs come from an adult man with Graves' hyperthyroidism. Each CDR3 is given with its conserved first and last residue. The D gene is left open where the match is weak. The listing skips clone size in some rows; elsewhere it reads once, few, many or a size class.

abundance: -; d_gene: TRBD2; v_gene: TRBV5-6; j_gene: TRBJ2-5; CDR3nt: TGTGCCAGCAGCTTTCTTCCTAGCGGGAGGCTATCACCTAATAAAGAGACCCAGTACTTC; CDR3aa: CASSFLPSGRLSPNKETQYF
abundance: many; d_gene: TRBD1; v_gene: TRBV12-3/TRBV12-4; j_gene: TRBJ2-5; CDR3nt: TGTGCCAGCAGGGGACAGGTACAAGAGACCCAGTACTTC; CDR3aa: CASRGQVQETQYF
abundance: many; d_gene: -; v_gene: TRBV19; j_gene: TRBJ2-6; CDR3nt: TGTGCCAGTAGTATTTCGAGGAGGGGGGCCAACGTCCTGACTTTC; CDR3aa: CASSISRRGANVLTF
abundance: many; d_gene: -; v_gene: TRBV5-1; j_gene: TRBJ1-2; CDR3nt: TGCGCCAGCAGCTTATCGGCAGGCGTCAACGGCTACACCTTC; CDR3aa: CASSLSAGVNGYTF
abundance: many; d_gene: -; v_gene: TRBV10-3; j_gene: TRBJ2-7; CDR3nt: TGTGCCATCAGTGAGTCGACAAGGGCTGGGCCTAGGGACGAGCAGTACTTC; CDR3aa: CAISESTRAGPRDEQYF
abundance: many; d_gene: -; v_gene: TRBV20-1; j_gene: TRBJ2-7; CDR3nt: TGCAGTGCTAGCCGTCTTCCTACCTACGAGCAGTACTTC; CDR3aa: CSASRLPTYEQYF
abundance: -; d_gene: TRBD2; v_gene: TRBV7-2; j_gene: TRBJ2-5; CDR3nt: TGTGCCAGCAGCGCGGGGGTCAATCATGGCCTCCAAGAGACCCAGTATTTC; CDR3aa: CASSAGVNHGLQETQYF
abundance: -; d_gene: -; v_gene: TRBV10-3; j_gene: TRBJ1-6; CDR3nt: TGTGCCATCAGTGAGTTAGGGTCGGGTTCACCCCTCCACTTT; CDR3aa: CAISELGSGSPLHF
abundance: many; d_gene: -; v_gene: TRBV7-6; j_gene: TRBJ1-1; CDR3nt: TGTGCCAGCAGCTTAGGGGTAGCCGGCATGAACACTGAAGCTTTCTTT; CDR3aa: CASSLGVAGMNTEAFF
abundance: -; d_gene: -; v_gene: TRBV9; j_gene: TRBJ1-1; CDR3nt: TGTGCCAGCAGCGCGAACAGGGTAAAAAGCACTGAAGCTTTCTTT; CDR3aa: CASSANRVKSTEAFF
abundance: -; d_gene: -; v_gene: TRBV10-3; j_gene: TRBJ2-2; CDR3nt: TGTGCCAGCAGTTCCCTGGGGCCCATCGGGGAGCTGTTTTTT; CDR3aa: CASSSLGPIGELFF
abundance: many; d_gene: -; v_gene: TRBV9; j_gene: TRBJ2-2; CDR3nt: TGTGCCAGCAGCGTAGCATGGAGAGGTACCGGGGAGCTGTTTTTT; CDR3aa: CASSVAWRGTGELFF
abundance: many; d_gene: TRBD1; v_gene: TRBV10-3; j_gene: TRBJ1-1; CDR3nt: TGTGCCATCAGGCAGGGACAGGGGAGAACTGAAGCTTTCTTT; CDR3aa: CAIRQGQGRTEAFF
abundance: -; d_gene: -; v_gene: TRBV15; j_gene: TRBJ2-7; CDR3nt: TGTGCACGGACGCCGGGACCGACCCGGGGCGAGCAGTACTTC; CDR3aa: CARTPGPTRGEQYF
abundance: -; d_gene: -; v_gene: TRBV6-6; j_gene: TRBJ1-6; CDR3nt: TGTGCCAGCCGCGCCACACTGACGGGGACCTCACCCCTCCACTTT; CDR3aa: CASRATLTGTSPLHF
abundance: few; d_gene: -; v_gene: TRBV30; j_gene: TRBJ2-2; CDR3nt: TGTGCCGGACGGAAGATGAACACCGGGGAGCTGTTTTTT; CDR3aa: CAGRKMNTGELFF
abundance: -; d_gene: -; v_gene: TRBV5-5; j_gene: TRBJ1-1; CDR3nt: TGTGCCAGCAGCTTGGCAACGGTATCCACTGAAGCTTTCTTT; CDR3aa: CASSLATVSTEAFF
abundance: -; d_gene: TRBD2; v_gene: TRBV12-3/TRBV12-4; j_gene: TRBJ2-2; CDR3nt: TGTGCCAGCAGTTTTAGCGGGAGGGCCGCCGGGGAGCTGTTTTTT; CDR3aa: CASSFSGRAAGELFF
abundance: -; d_gene: -; v_gene: TRBV30; j_gene: TRBJ1-1; CDR3nt: TGTGCCTGGAGTGTAGGGGTTCACACTGAAGCTTTCTTT; CDR3aa: CAWSVGVHTEAFF
abundance: many; d_gene: -; v_gene: TRBV7-2; j_gene: TRBJ2-5; CDR3nt: TGTGCCAGCAGCTTACAGGAGGCCCAGTACTTC; CDR3aa: CASSLQEAQYF
abundance: -; d_gene: TRBD1; v_gene: TRBV6-2/TRBV6-3; j_gene: TRBJ1-2; CDR3nt: TGTGCCAGCAGTCTCCAAACCGGGACAGGGGGCAATGGCTACACCTTC; CDR3aa: CASSLQTGTGGNGYTF
abundance: -; d_gene: TRBD1; v_gene: TRBV7-3; j_gene: TRBJ2-7; CDR3nt: TGTGCCAGCAGCAGGGGACAGGGGGCGGTCGAGCAGTACTTC; CDR3aa: CASSRGQGAVEQYF
abundance: many; d_gene: -; v_gene: TRBV7-2; j_gene: TRBJ1-5; CDR3nt: TGTGCCAGCAGCTCCCCTAGCAATCAGCCCCAGCATTTT; CDR3aa: CASSSPSNQPQHF
abundance: -; d_gene: -; v_gene: TRBV29-1; j_gene: TRBJ2-3; CDR3nt: TGCAGCGTTGAGACAGACACAGATACGCAGTATTTT; CDR3aa: CSVETDTDTQYF
abundance: many; d_gene: TRBD2; v_gene: TRBV19; j_gene: TRBJ2-7; CDR3nt: TGTGCCAGTAGTACCTCCTTAGCGGGACCCTACGAGCAGTACTTC; CDR3aa: CASSTSLAGPYEQYF
abundance: many; d_gene: -; v_gene: TRBV7-2; j_gene: TRBJ2-2; CDR3nt: TGTGCCAGCAGATCAGGGGCAGGGAACACCGGGGAGCTGTTTTTT; CDR3aa: CASRSGAGNTGELFF
abundance: many; d_gene: -; v_gene: TRBV29-1; j_gene: TRBJ1-3; CDR3nt: TGCAGCGTTGCCCACCGGGGGGTCGACTCTGGAAACACCATATATTTT; CDR3aa: CSVAHRGVDSGNTIYF
abundance: -; d_gene: -; v_gene: TRBV2; j_gene: TRBJ1-1; CDR3nt: TGTGCCAGCGTAATTCCCTACACCAAGACAGGAAACTCTGAAGCTTTCTTT; CDR3aa: CASVIPYTKTGNSEAFF
abundance: -; d_gene: -; v_gene: TRBV2; j_gene: TRBJ1-3; CDR3nt: TGTGCCAGCAGTGAAGCGCTAAGGACAAGGAGCGGTTCTGGCTACACCATATATTTT; CDR3aa: CASSEALRTRSGSGYTIYF
abundance: -; d_gene: TRBD1; v_gene: TRBV6-1; j_gene: TRBJ2-5; CDR3nt: TGTGCCAGCAGTCCCCGGGACAGGGGGCTTTTAGAGACCCAGTACTTC; CDR3aa: CASSPRDRGLLETQYF
abundance: -; d_gene: -; v_gene: TRBV10-3; j_gene: TRBJ1-1; CDR3nt: TGTGCCATCAGTGATTTCGGGGCGAAGACTGAAGCTTTCTTT; CDR3aa: CAISDFGAKTEAFF
abundance: few; d_gene: -; v_gene: TRBV7-8; j_gene: TRBJ2-2; CDR3nt: TGCGCCAGCAGCCCGGTCAGACTGAACACCGGGGAGCTGTTTTTT; CDR3aa: CASSPVRLNTGELFF
abundance: -; d_gene: TRBD1; v_gene: TRBV2; j_gene: TRBJ2-5; CDR3nt: TGTGCCAGCAGTGAACGGGACAGGGGCATCGGACGTGGGATGAGGACCCAGTACTTC; CDR3aa: CASSERDRGIGRGMRTQYF
abundance: -; d_gene: TRBD1; v_gene: TRBV6-5; j_gene: TRBJ1-4; CDR3nt: TGTGCCAGCAGTACCGAGGGGACAGGGTTT; CDR3aa: CASSTEGTGF
abundance: many; d_gene: TRBD1; v_gene: TRBV6-1; j_gene: TRBJ2-5; CDR3nt: TGTGCCAGCAGTGAACGACAGGGGGAGGGAACCCAGTACTTC; CDR3aa: CASSERQGEGTQYF
abundance: many; d_gene: -; v_gene: TRBV29-1; j_gene: TRBJ2-5; CDR3nt: TGCAGCGTTGTAGGCGGGCGAGCAGAGACCCAGTACTTC; CDR3aa: CSVVGGRAETQYF
abundance: many; d_gene: TRBD1; v_gene: TRBV7-2; j_gene: TRBJ2-5; CDR3nt: TGTGCCAGCAGCTTCGTGGACAGGGTTGAGACCCAGTACTTC; CDR3aa: CASSFVDRVETQYF
abundance: once; d_gene: TRBD1; v_gene: TRBV29-1; j_gene: TRBJ1-5; CDR3nt: TGCAGCGTTGCCCGGACAGGCCAATGGGCCCAGCATTTT; CDR3aa: CSVARTGQWAQHF
abundance: -; d_gene: TRBD1; v_gene: TRBV20-1; j_gene: TRBJ1-6; CDR3nt: TGCAGTGCTAATTTGGGACAGTTTGATTCACCCCTCCACTTT; CDR3aa: CSANLGQFDSPLHF
abundance: -; d_gene: -; v_gene: TRBV11-1; j_gene: TRBJ2-7; CDR3nt: TGTGCCAGCTTATCTTCCGGGTCGGGTTCCTACGAGCAGTACTTC; CDR3aa: CASLSSGSGSYEQYF
abundance: many; d_gene: -; v_gene: TRBV20-1; j_gene: TRBJ1-5; CDR3nt: TGCAGTGCTAGAGAGGGCTTCTGGAATCAGCCCCAGCATTTT; CDR3aa: CSAREGFWNQPQHF
abundance: many; d_gene: TRBD1; v_gene: TRBV18; j_gene: TRBJ1-5; CDR3nt: TGTGCCAGCAGTCCTGGACAGGCAAATCAGCCCCAGCATTTT; CDR3aa: CASSPGQANQPQHF
abundance: -; d_gene: TRBD1; v_gene: TRBV20-1; j_gene: TRBJ2-5; CDR3nt: TGCAGTGCTAGATGGGGGGCAGGGGGCTTAGAGACCCAGTACTTC; CDR3aa: CSARWGAGGLETQYF
abundance: many; d_gene: -; v_gene: TRBV5-6; j_gene: TRBJ1-5; CDR3nt: TGTGCCAGCAGCTTGGAAGGGAGTTTCAATCAGCCCCAGCATTTT; CDR3aa: CASSLEGSFNQPQHF
abundance: many; d_gene: -; v_gene: TRBV19; j_gene: TRBJ1-1; CDR3nt: TGTGCCAGTAGTGTACAGGGCCTTGAAGCTTTCTTT; CDR3aa: CASSVQGLEAFF
abundance: -; d_gene: -; v_gene: TRBV6-1; j_gene: TRBJ2-7; CDR3nt: TGTGCCAGCAGTTACGCAGGGATATTCTCCTACGAGCAGTACTTC; CDR3aa: CASSYAGIFSYEQYF
abundance: few; d_gene: -; v_gene: TRBV4-2; j_gene: TRBJ2-5; CDR3nt: TGTGCCAGCAGCCAAAACCACCCCAGGGAGACCCAGTACTTC; CDR3aa: CASSQNHPRETQYF
abundance: many; d_gene: -; v_gene: TRBV20-1; j_gene: TRBJ1-5; CDR3nt: TGCAGTGCTAGAGCCGGCACAGGCCACAATCAGCCCCAGCATTTT; CDR3aa: CSARAGTGHNQPQHF
abundance: -; d_gene: -; v_gene: TRBV9; j_gene: TRBJ2-6; CDR3nt: TGTGCCAGCAGCGTAGTGGGGGAGTTTGGGGACTCTGGGGCCAACGTCCTGACTTTC; CDR3aa: CASSVVGEFGDSGANVLTF
abundance: -; d_gene: -; v_gene: TRBV25-1; j_gene: TRBJ1-2; CDR3nt: TGTGCCAGCAGTTCTGTACCAGATTGGGGGATTGGCGGCTACACCTTC; CDR3aa: CASSSVPDWGIGGYTF
abundance: -; d_gene: -; v_gene: TRBV11-2; j_gene: TRBJ2-5; CDR3nt: TGTGCCAGCAGTTTTGTCGATGGGGGTGCAGAGACCCAGTACTTC; CDR3aa: CASSFVDGGAETQYF
abundance: -; d_gene: -; v_gene: TRBV10-3; j_gene: TRBJ1-6; CDR3nt: TGTGCCAGCAGTTGGAAGGAGGGAATAACACCCCTCCACTTT; CDR3aa: CASSWKEGITPLHF
abundance: -; d_gene: -; v_gene: TRBV10-3; j_gene: TRBJ2-6; CDR3nt: TGTGCCATCAGTGCGACCGGGACGGGGGCCAACGTCCTGACTTTC; CDR3aa: CAISATGTGANVLTF
abundance: -; d_gene: TRBD2; v_gene: TRBV10-3; j_gene: TRBJ2-5; CDR3nt: TGTGCCATCAGTGAACAGACTAGCGGCCAAGAGACCCAGTACTTC; CDR3aa: CAISEQTSGQETQYF
abundance: few; d_gene: TRBD2; v_gene: TRBV5-5; j_gene: TRBJ2-7; CDR3nt: TGTGCCAGCAGCCGAGGACTAGCGGGGGGGCCCCACGAGCAGTACTTC; CDR3aa: CASSRGLAGGPHEQYF